The clone carrying this TCR beta chain has only a few counts. Its cognate antigen is unknown. This CDR3 has 14 residues. Between the trimmed V and J ends, which lost 5 bases and 6 bases, there was a span of 15 bases. The source of the sample is a study of T-cell memory formation after mild COVID-19. Regarding the study as a whole: Cross-reactive memory apparently joined, as some responding clones appeared in pre-infection memory.

In TCRdb, the 5' RACE reads were re-called with MiXCR into one record per CDR3 protein. Counted here are some 280,000 distinct CDR3 sequences, roughly 16% occurring once; the ten biggest clones make up less than 30%. The source is a man between 18 and 35 years old who had mild COVID-19 (a few samples of this study predate the infection). Cell type and time point are not known. V and J are TRBV12-3 or TRBV12-4 and TRBJ2-3; a possible D gene is TRBD1 (5 bases). Specimen: PBMCs or a T cell subset sorted from them (not recorded which). The CDR3: CASSPGRVTDTQYF. CDR3 DNA sequence: TGTGCCAGCAGTCCCGGCAGGGTTACCGATACGCAGTATTTT.